One and the same sample provided the 18 T cell receptor beta chains below, sequenced in a study of blood T cell repertoires in COVID-19. Sequenced by immunoSEQ multiplex PCR; TCRdb stores in-frame clones only, minus some. The table includes about 48,000 clones, around 79% detected once. The material sequenced was peripheral blood. The receptors were sampled from a human donor with active or convalescent COVID-19. The donor label of this sample is uncertain.

The chain links TRBV3-1 (or the pseudogene TRBV3-2) to TRBJ1-2; D remains unclear. Trimming shortened V by 1 base and J by 8 bases, and 11 bases separated the two germline ends. Per the germline V gene, CDR1 is LGHDT and CDR2 is YNNKEL (reference sequence). The CDR3 is 13 residues long. In nucleotides, the CDR3 is TGTGCCAGCAGCCAAGTTAGTGGAGGGGGCTACACCTTC. Translation gives CASSQVSGGGYTF.

The V gene is TRBV2, the J gene TRBJ2-1; D remains unclear. The V end was cut by 6 bases, the J end by 5 bases, with 17 bases between. The CDR3 extends over 15 amino acids. Germline V gene lookup returns CDR1 SNHLY and CDR2 FYNNEI. CDR3 loop: CASSLEAFGNNEQFF. Here the CDR3 DNA reads TGTGCCAGCAGCTTAGAGGCTTTTGGAAACAATGAGCAGTTCTTC.

This clone came up a few times. A far larger clone is one base from this, pointing to a likely read error. The genes are TRBV7-3 and TRBJ2-1; 11 bases are shared with TRBD1. Germline CDR1 is SGHTA and CDR2 is FQGTGA. This CDR3 is built from 15 residues. J lost 6 bases, V lost 4 bases, and 5 bases had no gene match. The CDR3 spells CASSWGQGVGNEQFF. The DNA of the CDR3 is TGTGCCAGCAGCTGGGGACAGGGGGTAGGCAATGAGCAGTTCTTC.

The chain couples TRBV7-3 to TRBJ2-7, with 8 bases matching TRBD1. Losses at the gene ends were 8 bases for V and 2 bases for J; bases not matched to a gene: 5. The CDR3 has 13 residues. The germline V gene encodes CDR1 SGHTA and CDR2 FQGTGA. In DNA form, the CDR3 reads TGTGCCAGCTTTCGGACAGGGACCTACGAGCAGTACTTC. Protein: CASFRTGTYEQYF.

The chain recombines TRBV5-1 with TRBJ2-5; unclear D gene. CDR1 and CDR2 from the germline V gene are SGHRS and YFSETQ. The V end lost 5 bases, the J end lost 0 bases, and 17 bases lay between the germline ends. The length of the CDR3 is 16 residues. CDR3 region: CASSSTDSVYQETQYF. The CDR3 DNA reads TGCGCCAGCAGTTCTACCGACTCCGTCTACCAAGAGACCCAGTACTTC.

V usage is TRBV19 and J usage is TRBJ1-5; 7 nucleotides line up with TRBD1. CDR1 LNHDA and CDR2 SQIVND come from the germline V gene (reference sequence). This CDR3 has 15 amino acids. The V segment lost 4 bases and the J segment 5 bases; nucleotides outside the gene matches: 8. CDR3 nucleotide sequence: TGTGCCAGTAGTACCAGGGGGACAAACGATCAGCCCCAGCATTTT. Protein sequence: CASSTRGTNDQPQHF.

V is TRBV7-7 and J is TRBJ2-1, with TRBD2 matching over 8 bases. The CDR3 loop spans 15 amino acids. Losses at the gene ends were 5 bases for V and 7 bases for J; bases not matched to a gene: 10. Germline CDR1 SSHAT, CDR2 FNYEAQ (reference sequence). This CDR3 reads CASSLRSGAWNEQFF. In DNA form, the CDR3 reads TGTGCCAGCAGCCTTCGTAGCGGGGCGTGGAATGAGCAGTTCTTC.

The rearrangement uses TRBV5-4 and TRBJ2-2, with 8 bases matching TRBD2. Germline assignment: CDR1 SGHNT and CDR2 YYREEE (reference sequence). The CDR3 is made up of 17 amino acids. The V gene end was trimmed by 2 bases and the J gene end by 5 bases; junction bases not matched to a gene: 11. The chain's CDR3 is CASSFRPGTRETGELFF. CDR3 nucleotide sequence: TGTGCCAGCAGCTTTAGGCCCGGGACTAGAGAGACCGGGGAGCTGTTTTTT.

In this sample, this clone turned up a few times. The rearrangement joins TRBV19 to TRBJ2-3; 11 bases align to TRBD2. V trimming: 5 bases; J trimming: 4 bases; junction bases outside the gene matches: 2. The V gene's germline CDR1 is LNHDA and CDR2 SQIVND (reference sequence). This CDR3 comprises 14 residues. The CDR3 sequence is CASSLAGGPDTQYF. CDR3 DNA: TGTGCCAGTAGTCTAGCGGGAGGCCCAGATACGCAGTATTTT. Based on the CDR3 plus reference TRBV19 and TRBJ2-3, the full variable domain is DGGITQSPKYLFRKEGQNVTLSCEQNLNHDAMYWYRQDPGQGLRLIYYSQIVNDFQKGDIAEGYSVSREKKESFPLTVTSAQKNPTAFYLCASSLAGGPDTQYFGPGTRLTVL.

This clone was seen only once. This chain links TRBV18 with TRBJ1-2, with a weak D call TRBD1 (6 bases). CDR1 and CDR2 from the germline V gene are KGHSH and LQKENI. The CDR3 covers 17 residues. V dropped 0 bases and J dropped 3 bases, with 17 bases sitting between them. CDR3 sequence reads: CASSPPSSGGSYYGYTF. CDR3 sequence (DNA): TGTGCCAGCTCACCACCCTCCTCTGGGGGCTCCTACTATGGCTACACCTTC.

A few counts support this clone. The chain combines TRBV28 with TRBJ1-1, with 7 bases lining up with TRBD1. After removal of 10 bases from V and 11 bases from J, the junction contained 13 bases not matched to a gene. This CDR3 has 12 amino acids. Germline V gives CDR1 MDHEN, CDR2 SYDVKM. As DNA, the CDR3 is TGTGCCACCACGGGGACAGACTTAAGGGCTTTCTTT. This gives the protein CATTGTDLRAFF.

V usage is TRBV18 and J usage is TRBJ2-5, with 13 bases lining up with TRBD2. CDR1 is KGHSH, CDR2 LQKENI, per germline. Trimming at V came to 6 bases and at J to 1 base, leaving 5 bases not matched to a gene. CDR3 length: 16 residues. Here the CDR3 reads CASSEWTSGGQETQYF. The CDR3 nucleotides are TGTGCCAGCTCGGAATGGACTAGCGGGGGCCAAGAGACCCAGTACTTC.

V and J are TRBV28 and TRBJ2-4; tentative D call: TRBD1 (6 bases). Per the germline V gene, CDR1 is MDHEN and CDR2 is SYDVKM. This CDR3 comprises 17 residues. Trimming cost V 5 bases and J 0 bases, with 17 bases left between them. CDR3 nucleotides: TGTGCCAGCAGTCGACAGGCAGCTGGGCTAGCCAAAAACATTCAGTACTTC. Amino acids: CASSRQAAGLAKNIQYF. The full variable domain, rest sourced from reference TRBV28 and TRBJ2-4, is DVKVTQSSRYLVKRTGEKVFLECVQDMDHENMFWYRQDPGLGLRLIYFSYDVKMKEKGDIPEGYSVSREKKERFSLILESASTNQTSMYLCASSRQAAGLAKNIQYFGAGTRLSVL.

This chain connects TRBV20-1 to TRBJ1-2, with D hard to call. From germline, CDR1 is DFQATT and CDR2 SNEGSKA (reference sequence). The CDR3 has 11 amino acids. The CDR3 protein is CGLAANYGYTF. The CDR3 region has the DNA TGCGGACTGGCAGCTAACTATGGCTACACCTTC.

The genes are TRBV10-2 and TRBJ1-5; weak D call: TRBD1 (6 bases). V was cut by 7 bases and J by 0 bases, with 13 bases left in between. The CDR3 has 15 residues. The germline CDR1 and CDR2 sequences are WSHSY and SAAADI. The CDR3 DNA follows: TGCGCCAGCAAGGGGGGGGGTTATAGCAATCAGCCCCAGCATTTT. Its translation is CASKGGGYSNQPQHF.

CDR3 in DNA: TGCGCCAGCAGCCTGGGACTGTTAACTGAAGCTTTCTTT. It specifies CASSLGLLTEAFF. This chain connects TRBV4-3 to TRBJ1-1, with D perhaps matching TRBD1 (5 bases). With 4 bases removed from V and 5 bases from J, the gap between germline ends came to 11 bases. This CDR3 comprises 13 residues. Germline values: CDR1 LGHNA, CDR2 YSLEER.

The V and J genes are TRBV11-2 and TRBJ1-1; D not certain. This CDR3 is built from 13 residues. Trimming cost V 2 bases and J 2 bases, with 6 bases left between them. Germline V gives CDR1 SGHAT, CDR2 FQNNGV. The CDR3 region has the DNA TGTGCCAGCAGCTTACGACTAAACACTGAAGCTTTCTTT. Its protein product is CASSLRLNTEAFF.

The chain couples TRBV29-1 to TRBJ2-5; D is undetermined. Germline CDR1 is SQVTM and CDR2 is ANQGSEA. The CDR3 sequence is 10 residues long. The V end was cut by 7 bases, the J end by 3 bases, with 6 bases between. In DNA, the CDR3 is TGCAGCGCTCGAGAAGAGACCCAGTACTTC. This encodes CSAREETQYF.